This entry is about one T cell receptor (beta chain). The repertoire was sequenced with immunoSEQ multiplex PCR; TCRdb's copy has only in-frame clones and lacks some. The profile shows hundreds of thousands of clones, 96% of them singletons. V was cut by 5 bases and J by 1 base, with 12 bases left in between. The CDR3 sequence is 14 residues long. In germline, CDR1 is SGHAT, CDR2 FQNNGV. The data were obtained in a study of shared clonotypes between healthy human individuals. Naive CD8 cells, CD45RO-negative and positively selected for CCR7, excluded terminally differentiated effector memory CD45RA+ cells.

The clonotype comes from a man in his thirties or forties in good health. This rearrangement joins TRBV11-2 to TRBJ2-7; the D is unclear. Sequenced material: naive CD8+ T cells sorted from blood. CDR3 sequence (DNA): TGTGCCAGCAGCCCGGCCCCAGTTTCCTACGAGCAGTACTTC. It specifies CASSPAPVSYEQYF.